This TCR beta chain was found in a study of T-cell memory formation after mild COVID-19. This clonotype was recorded a few times. The CDR3 is made up of 13 amino acids. V lost 6 bases, J lost 7 bases, and 15 bases lay in between. Germline-derived CDR1 and CDR2 are MNHEY and SVGAGI. MiXCR, run by TCRdb on the 5' RACE reads, gives a single entry per CDR3 protein. There are roughly 130,000 distinct CDR3 sequences in the sample; about 15% occur only once, and roughly 5% lies in the top ten. The genes are TRBV6-5 and TRBJ1-2; tentative D call: TRBD1 (5 bases). Sequenced: PBMCs or a T cell subset sorted from them (not recorded which). The TCR was taken from a man aged 18 to 35 who had mild COVID-19 (a few samples of this study predate the infection). Cell type and time point are not known. CDR3: CASSYQGIGGYTF. CDR3 nucleotides: TGTGCCAGCAGCTATCAGGGTATTGGTGGCTACACCTTC.